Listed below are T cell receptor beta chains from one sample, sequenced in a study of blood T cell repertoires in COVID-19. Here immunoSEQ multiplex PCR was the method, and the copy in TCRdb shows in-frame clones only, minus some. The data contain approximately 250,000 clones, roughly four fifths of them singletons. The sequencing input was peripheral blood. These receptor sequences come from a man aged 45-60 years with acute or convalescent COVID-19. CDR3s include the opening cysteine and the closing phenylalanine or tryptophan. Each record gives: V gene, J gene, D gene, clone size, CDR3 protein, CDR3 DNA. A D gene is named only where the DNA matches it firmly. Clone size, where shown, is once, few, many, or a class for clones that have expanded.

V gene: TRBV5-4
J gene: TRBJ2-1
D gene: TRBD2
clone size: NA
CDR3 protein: CASSPTSGPSYNEQFF
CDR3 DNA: TGTGCCAGCAGCCCCACTAGCGGCCCTTCCTACAATGAGCAGTTCTTC

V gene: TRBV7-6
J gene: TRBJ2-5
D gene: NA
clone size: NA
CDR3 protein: CASSDPGGSRETQYF
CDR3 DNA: TGTGCCAGCAGCGATCCCGGAGGTTCTCGAGAGACCCAGTACTTC

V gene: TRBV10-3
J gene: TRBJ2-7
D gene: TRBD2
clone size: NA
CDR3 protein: CAIRESGRAVYEQYF
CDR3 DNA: TGTGCCATCAGGGAGAGCGGGAGGGCCGTCTACGAGCAGTACTTC

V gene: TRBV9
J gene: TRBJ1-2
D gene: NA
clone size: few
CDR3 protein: CASSVGRYYGYTF
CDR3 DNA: TGTGCCAGCAGCGTAGGCAGGTACTATGGCTACACCTTC

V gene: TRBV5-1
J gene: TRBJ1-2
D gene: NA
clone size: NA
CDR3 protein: CASSLAEVLDGYTF
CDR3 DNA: TGCGCCAGCAGCTTGGCGGAGGTATTGGATGGCTACACCTTC

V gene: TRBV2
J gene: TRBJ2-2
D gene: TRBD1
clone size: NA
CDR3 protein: CASSQGFNTGELFF
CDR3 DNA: TGTGCCAGCTCACAGGGGTTCAACACCGGGGAGCTGTTTTTT

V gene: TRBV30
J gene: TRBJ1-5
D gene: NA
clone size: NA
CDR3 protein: CAWSSRDNQPQHF
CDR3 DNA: TGTGCCTGGAGTAGCAGGGATAATCAGCCCCAGCATTTT

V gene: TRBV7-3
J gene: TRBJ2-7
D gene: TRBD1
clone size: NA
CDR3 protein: CASSPRGYSYEQYF
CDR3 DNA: TGTGCCAGCAGCCCCAGGGGGTACTCCTACGAGCAGTACTTC

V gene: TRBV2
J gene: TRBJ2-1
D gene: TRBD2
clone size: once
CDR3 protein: CASSSLTSRLAEAYNEQFF
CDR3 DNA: TGTGCCAGCAGTTCACTCACGTCAAGGCTAGCGGAAGCGTACAATGAGCAGTTCTTC

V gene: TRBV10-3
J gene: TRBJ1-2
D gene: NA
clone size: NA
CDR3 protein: CASHAGDAYGYTF
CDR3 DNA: TGTGCCTCCCATGCCGGGGATGCCTATGGCTACACCTTC

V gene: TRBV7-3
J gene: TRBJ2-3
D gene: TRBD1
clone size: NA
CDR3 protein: CASGTGATDTQYF
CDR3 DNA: TGTGCCAGCGGGACAGGTGCCACAGATACGCAGTATTTT

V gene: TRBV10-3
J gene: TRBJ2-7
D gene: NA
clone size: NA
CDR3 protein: CAISESPGHGSEQYF
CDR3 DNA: TGTGCCATCAGTGAGTCACCGGGCCATGGGAGCGAGCAGTACTTC

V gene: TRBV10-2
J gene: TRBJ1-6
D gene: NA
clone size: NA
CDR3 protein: CASSWGGSPLHF
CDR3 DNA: TGCGCCAGCAGCTGGGGGGGATCACCCCTCCACTTT

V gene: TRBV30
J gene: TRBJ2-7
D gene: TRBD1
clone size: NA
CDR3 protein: CAWRGQGAVIYEQYF
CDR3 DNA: TGTGCCTGGAGGGGACAGGGGGCCGTTATCTACGAGCAGTACTTC

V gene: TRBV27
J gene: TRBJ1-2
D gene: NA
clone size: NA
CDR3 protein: CASSFSGTGGYTF
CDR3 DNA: TGTGCCAGCAGTTTTTCAGGGACTGGTGGCTACACCTTC

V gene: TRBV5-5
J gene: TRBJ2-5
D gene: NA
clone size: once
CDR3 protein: CASSVRTQETQYF
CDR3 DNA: TGTGCCAGCAGCGTTAGGACTCAAGAGACCCAGTACTTC

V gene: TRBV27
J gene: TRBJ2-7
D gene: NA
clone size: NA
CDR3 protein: CASSLHRPPYEQYF
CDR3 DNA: TGTGCCAGCAGTTTACACAGGCCCCCCTACGAGCAGTACTTC

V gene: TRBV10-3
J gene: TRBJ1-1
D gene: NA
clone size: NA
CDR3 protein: CAIGGGMNTEAFF
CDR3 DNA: TGTGCCATCGGCGGAGGGATGAACACTGAAGCTTTCTTT

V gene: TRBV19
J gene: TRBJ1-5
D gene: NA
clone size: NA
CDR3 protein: CASSITGGEQPQHF
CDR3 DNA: TGTGCCAGTAGTATTACGGGGGGCGAACAGCCCCAGCATTTT

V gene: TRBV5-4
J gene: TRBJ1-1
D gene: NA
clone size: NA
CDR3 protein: CASSIQGRTEAFF
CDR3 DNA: TGTGCCAGCAGCATCCAGGGTAGGACTGAAGCTTTCTTT

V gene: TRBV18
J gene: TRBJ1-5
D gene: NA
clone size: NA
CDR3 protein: CASSPHPYGGDQPQHF
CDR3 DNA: TGTGCCAGCTCACCACACCCTTATGGGGGCGATCAGCCCCAGCATTTT

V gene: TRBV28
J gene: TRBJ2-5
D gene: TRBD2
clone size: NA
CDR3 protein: CASSLGTSGRGAQETQYF
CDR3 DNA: TGTGCCAGCAGTCTTGGGACTAGCGGGAGAGGGGCCCAAGAGACCCAGTACTTC

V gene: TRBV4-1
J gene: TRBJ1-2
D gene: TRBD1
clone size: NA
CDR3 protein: CASSQVGTARPGYTF
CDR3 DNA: TGCGCCAGCAGCCAGGTCGGGACAGCTCGGCCGGGCTACACCTTC

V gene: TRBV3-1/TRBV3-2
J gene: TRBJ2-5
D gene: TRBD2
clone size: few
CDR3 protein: CASSPISGTTETQYF
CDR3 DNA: TGTGCCAGCAGCCCGATCTCCGGGACTACGGAGACCCAGTACTTC

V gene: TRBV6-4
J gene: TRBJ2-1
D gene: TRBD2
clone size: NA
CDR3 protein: CASRSGGARYNEQFF
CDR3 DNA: TGTGCCAGCAGAAGCGGGGGGGCCAGATACAATGAGCAGTTCTTC

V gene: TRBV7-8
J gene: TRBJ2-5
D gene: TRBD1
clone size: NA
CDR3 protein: CASSLAGQGAGETQYF
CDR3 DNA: TGTGCCAGCAGCCTAGCAGGACAGGGGGCTGGAGAGACCCAGTACTTC

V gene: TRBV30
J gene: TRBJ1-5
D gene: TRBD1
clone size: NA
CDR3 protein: CAWARTGDEPQHF
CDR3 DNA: TGTGCCTGGGCTAGGACAGGGGACGAGCCCCAGCATTTT

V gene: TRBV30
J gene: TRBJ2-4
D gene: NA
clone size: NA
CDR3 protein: CAWSPLGRDGKNIQYF
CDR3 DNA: TGTGCCTGGAGTCCTCTGGGCAGGGATGGCAAAAACATTCAGTACTTC

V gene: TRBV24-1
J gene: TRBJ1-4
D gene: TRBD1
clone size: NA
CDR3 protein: CATSDLPGTGSFSDEKLFF
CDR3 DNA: TGTGCCACCAGTGATTTGCCGGGGACAGGCTCTTTTTCAGATGAAAAACTGTTTTTT

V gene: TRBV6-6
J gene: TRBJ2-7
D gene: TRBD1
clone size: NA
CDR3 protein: CASTLDRGYEQYF
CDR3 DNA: TGTGCCAGCACCCTGGACAGGGGGTACGAGCAGTACTTC

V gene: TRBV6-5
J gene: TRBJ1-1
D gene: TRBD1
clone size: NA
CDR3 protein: CASSPGQGRTEAFF
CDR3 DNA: TGTGCCAGCAGCCCCGGACAGGGTCGCACTGAAGCTTTCTTT

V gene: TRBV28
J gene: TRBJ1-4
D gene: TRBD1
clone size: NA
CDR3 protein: CASSSTGTATTNEKLFF
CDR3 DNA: TGTGCCAGCAGTTCCACCGGGACAGCTACAACTAATGAAAAACTGTTTTTT

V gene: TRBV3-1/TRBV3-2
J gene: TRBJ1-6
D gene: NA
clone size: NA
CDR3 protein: CASSQDPGDNSPLHF
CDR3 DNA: TGTGCCAGCAGCCAAGATCCGGGGGACAATTCACCCCTCCACTTT

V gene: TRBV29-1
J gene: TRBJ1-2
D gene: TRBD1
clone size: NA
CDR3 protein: CSAGQGNGYTF
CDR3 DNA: TGCAGCGCCGGACAGGGAAACGGCTACACCTTC

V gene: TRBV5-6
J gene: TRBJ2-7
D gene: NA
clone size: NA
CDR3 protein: CASSLGGRTIYEQYF
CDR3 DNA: TGTGCCAGCAGCTTAGGTGGGAGAACAATCTACGAGCAGTACTTC

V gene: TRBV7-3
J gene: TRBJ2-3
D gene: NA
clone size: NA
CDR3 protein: CASSLYREDTQYF
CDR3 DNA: TGTGCCAGCAGTCTATACAGGGAGGATACGCAGTATTTT

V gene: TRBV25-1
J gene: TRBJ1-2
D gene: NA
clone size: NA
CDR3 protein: CASSQSGLYGYTF
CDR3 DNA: TGTGCCAGCAGTCAGTCAGGGCTCTATGGCTACACCTTC

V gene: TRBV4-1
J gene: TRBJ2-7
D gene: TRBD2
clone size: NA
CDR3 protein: CASSQGLAGGIEQYF
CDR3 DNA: TGCGCCAGCAGCCAAGGACTAGCGGGAGGGATCGAGCAGTACTTC

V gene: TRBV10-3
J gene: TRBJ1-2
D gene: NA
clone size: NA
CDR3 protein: CAIMRGNYGYTF
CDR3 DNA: TGTGCCATCATGAGAGGGAACTATGGCTACACCTTC

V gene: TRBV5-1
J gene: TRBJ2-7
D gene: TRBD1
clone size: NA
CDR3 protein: CASSTRDSSYEQYF
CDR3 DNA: TGCGCCAGCAGCACTCGGGACAGCTCCTACGAGCAGTACTTC

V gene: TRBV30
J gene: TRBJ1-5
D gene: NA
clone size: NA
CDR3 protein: CAWKGQYNQPQHF
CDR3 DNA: TGTGCCTGGAAAGGACAGTACAATCAGCCCCAGCATTTT

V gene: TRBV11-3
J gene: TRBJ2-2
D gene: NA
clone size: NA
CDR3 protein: CASSPPGTGELFF
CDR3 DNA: TGTGCCAGCAGCCCGCCGGGCACCGGGGAGCTGTTTTTT

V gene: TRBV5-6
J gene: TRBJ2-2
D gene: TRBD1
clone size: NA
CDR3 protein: CASSSRDRGYTGELFF
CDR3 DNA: TGTGCCAGCAGCTCCCGGGACAGGGGCTACACCGGGGAGCTGTTTTTT

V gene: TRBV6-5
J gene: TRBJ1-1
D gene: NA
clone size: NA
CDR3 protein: CASSYRTKTGYTEAFF
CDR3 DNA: TGTGCCAGCAGTTACCGAACGAAGACAGGCTACACTGAAGCTTTCTTT

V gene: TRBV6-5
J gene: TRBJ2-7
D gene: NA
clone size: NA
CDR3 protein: CASSLRSYEQYF
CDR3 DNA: TGTGCCAGCAGTCTCCGTTCCTACGAGCAGTACTTC

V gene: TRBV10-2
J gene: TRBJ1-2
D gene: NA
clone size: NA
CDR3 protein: CASSESDKNYGYTF
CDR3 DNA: TGCGCCAGCAGTGAGTCGGACAAGAACTATGGCTACACCTTC

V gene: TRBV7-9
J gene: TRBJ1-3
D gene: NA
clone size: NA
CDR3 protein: CASSPKSTAGNTIYF
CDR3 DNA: TGTGCCAGCAGCCCGAAGAGTACCGCTGGAAACACCATATATTTT

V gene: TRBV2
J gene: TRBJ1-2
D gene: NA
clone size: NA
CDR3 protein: CASSEALEGYGYTF
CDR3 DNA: TGTGCCAGCAGTGAAGCGCTGGAGGGCTATGGCTACACCTTC

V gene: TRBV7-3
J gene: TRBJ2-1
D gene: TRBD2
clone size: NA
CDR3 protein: CASSLNGAGSPYNEQFF
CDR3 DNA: TGTGCCAGCAGCTTAAACGGAGCGGGATCCCCCTACAATGAGCAGTTCTTC

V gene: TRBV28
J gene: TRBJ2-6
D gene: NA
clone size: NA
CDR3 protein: CASRLRRSSGANVLTF
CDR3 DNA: TGTGCCAGCAGGTTAAGACGGAGCTCTGGGGCCAACGTCCTGACTTTC

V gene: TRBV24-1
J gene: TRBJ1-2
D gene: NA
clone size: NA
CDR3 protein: CATGDGTNYGYTF
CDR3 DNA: TGTGCCACAGGGGATGGTACTAACTATGGCTACACCTTC